Below, 30 T cell receptor beta chains from the same sample are listed, as sequenced in a study of blood T cell repertoires in COVID-19 (dated by TCRdb to 2019 to 2021). Libraries were constructed by the immunoSEQ multiplex PCR assay. TCRdb's version of the immuneACCESS table is confined to in-frame rearrangements and falls short of the full clone set. An unresolved V gene accounts for under half of the shortfall where checked; the remainder is of unknown origin. This sample has approximately 260,000 clones in its table, and nearly 90% of those were observed once. 2% to 2.5% of the sample belongs to the ten largest clones. The sample consisted of peripheral blood. The receptors stem from a woman between 35 and 50 years old who had recovered from COVID-19.

The V gene is TRBV28, the J gene TRBJ1-5, with 8 bases identical to TRBD1. Germline-derived CDR1 and CDR2 are MDHEN and SYDVKM. V trimming: 3 bases; J trimming: 5 bases; junction bases outside the gene matches: 3. The CDR3 loop spans 14 amino acids. The DNA for the CDR3 is TGTGCCAGCAGTTTGTCAGGGGGCTATCAGCCCCAGCATTTT. Protein product: CASSLSGGYQPQHF.

The chain combines TRBV24-1 with TRBJ2-6; 7 nucleotides match TRBD1. Germline values: CDR1 KGHDR, CDR2 SFDVKD. The CDR3 is 16 residues long. V lost 4 bases to trimming and J lost 0 bases; unmatched junction nucleotides: 2. CDR3 amino acids: CATSDRQGSGANVLTF. The CDR3 DNA is TGTGCCACCAGTGACCGACAGGGCTCTGGGGCCAACGTCCTGACTTTC.

The chain is built from TRBV9 and TRBJ1-2; 7 bases align to TRBD1. Trimming cost V 4 bases and J 3 bases; bases outside gene matches: 3. Germline assignment: CDR1 SGDLS and CDR2 YYNGEE. This CDR3 spans 13 amino acids. The CDR3 DNA sequence: TGTGCCAGCAGCCCAGGGACAGACTATGGCTACACCTTC. Encoded protein: CASSPGTDYGYTF.

The chain combines TRBV5-1 with TRBJ1-2; TRBD1 agrees at 9 bases. Trimming took 4 bases from V and 9 from J; bases not matched to a gene: 7. This CDR3 spans 13 amino acids. Germline CDR1 reads SGHRS; CDR2 reads YFSETQ. CDR3 in amino acids: CASSQGTGKSYTF. For the CDR3, the DNA is TGCGCCAGCAGCCAAGGGACAGGGAAGAGCTACACCTTC.

The rearrangement uses TRBV6-1 and TRBJ2-5; 15 nucleotides agree with TRBD2. V lost 4 bases to trimming and J lost 3 bases; unmatched junction nucleotides: 3. The CDR3 extends over 16 amino acids. CDR1 is MNHNS and CDR2 is SASEGT in the germline V gene. DNA of the CDR3: TGTGCCAGCAGTGCAGGACTAGCGGGAGGGGAAGAGACCCAGTACTTC. Its translation: CASSAGLAGGEETQYF.

The chain is built from TRBV19 and TRBJ2-7; 8 bases are shared with TRBD1. This CDR3 spans 15 amino acids. CDR1 and CDR2 from the germline V gene are LNHDA and SQIVND (reference sequence). The V gene end was trimmed by 6 bases and the J gene end by 3 bases; junction bases not matched to a gene: 10. CDR3 protein: CASRPIAGTGYEQYF. DNA for the CDR3: TGTGCCAGTAGACCTATAGCAGGGACAGGCTACGAGCAGTACTTC.

This chain links TRBV2 with TRBJ2-5; no firm D call. V lost 4 bases to trimming and J lost 2 bases, with 11 bases between them. Germline CDR1 is SNHLY and CDR2 is FYNNEI. This CDR3 has 14 residues. The CDR3 nucleotides are TGTGCCAGCAGTGTTTCGACTGCGCAAGAGACCCAGTACTTC. Its translation is CASSVSTAQETQYF.

CDR3 DNA: TGTGCCAGCAGTTTTAACAGAGAAACGAATGGCTACACCTTC. Protein sequence: CASSFNRETNGYTF. The V and J genes are TRBV27 and TRBJ1-2; D unclear. CDR3 size: 14 residues. Trimming pared 3 bases from V and 6 bases from J, leaving 14 bases between. CDR1 is MNHEY, CDR2 SMNVEV, per germline (reference sequence).

This chain uses TRBV7-2 with TRBJ2-3; tentatively, D is TRBD1 (6 bases). The CDR3 sequence is 14 residues long. V lost 5 bases and J 1 base, leaving 10 bases between the germline ends. Germline loops: CDR1 SGHTA, CDR2 FQGNSA. The CDR3 protein is CASSVWGRTDTQYF. CDR3 DNA sequence: TGTGCCAGCAGCGTCTGGGGGCGCACAGATACGCAGTATTTT.

The V gene is TRBV27, the J gene TRBJ1-6; 9 bases map to TRBD1. CDR3 length equals 15 residues. Trimming took 6 bases from V and 9 from J; bases not matched to a gene: 9. The germline gives CDR1 MNHEY, CDR2 SMNVEV (reference sequence). The CDR3 coding sequence is TGTGCCAGCAGACCTGCGGGACAGGGAGGTTCACCCCTCCACTTT. Protein product: CASRPAGQGGSPLHF.

This clone came up a few times. The J gene is TRBJ1-2, the V gene TRBV9; TRBD1 aligns across 8 bases. Germline V CDR1 and CDR2: SGDLS, YYNGEE. Trimming cost V 0 bases and J 6 bases; bases outside gene matches: 7. This CDR3 region has 15 residues. The CDR3 is CASSVDPGTGDGYTF. The CDR3 DNA reads TGTGCCAGCAGCGTAGACCCCGGGACAGGAGATGGCTACACCTTC. Together with reference TRBV9 and TRBJ1-2, the CDR3 gives the full variable domain: DSGVTQTPKHLITATGQRVTLRCSPRSGDLSVYWYQQSLDQGLQFLIQYYNGEERAKGNILERFSAQQFPDLHSELNLSSLELGDSALYFCASSVDPGTGDGYTFGSGTRLTVV.

The chain joins TRBV5-4 to TRBJ2-2; 8 positions match TRBD1. CDR1 is SGHNT and CDR2 is YYREEE in the germline V gene (reference sequence). The length of the CDR3 is 16 residues. The ends lost 4 bases at V and 5 bases at J; junction bases unmatched: 10. The CDR3, as DNA: TGTGCCAGCAGCGCCCGACAGGGGCCTGGGACCGGGGAGCTGTTTTTT. This encodes CASSARQGPGTGELFF.

The chain links TRBV19 to TRBJ1-5; D ambiguous. V lost 2 bases and J 4 bases, leaving 9 bases between the germline ends. The germline V gene encodes CDR1 LNHDA and CDR2 SQIVND (reference sequence). CDR3 size: 14 residues. The CDR3 DNA is TGTGCCAGTAGTATAATAGCCGGTAATCAGCCCCAGCATTTT. Translated: CASSIIAGNQPQHF.

A word on this clone: Other DNA sequences within the sample encode an identical CDR3. CDR3 region: CASSFRGSYNEQFF. The CDR3 coding sequence is TGTGCCAGCAGTTTCAGGGGCTCCTACAATGAGCAGTTCTTC. J is TRBJ2-1 and V is TRBV27, with a possible D match to TRBD1 (6 bases). This CDR3 contains 14 residues. Germline lookup yields CDR1 MNHEY and CDR2 SMNVEV (reference sequence). Deletions cut 3 bases from V and 0 bases from J, with 6 bases between.

The chain joins TRBV5-1 to TRBJ2-7, with 7 bases identical to TRBD1. This CDR3 comprises 12 residues. After removal of 4 bases from V and 5 bases from J, the junction contained 3 bases not matched to a gene. CDR1 SGHRS and CDR2 YFSETQ come from the germline V gene. CDR3 in DNA: TGCGCCAGCAGCCCGACAGGGCACGAGCAGTACTTC. Its protein is CASSPTGHEQYF.

The rearrangement joins TRBV24-1 to TRBJ1-1; no firm D call. The V gene lost 7 bases and the J gene lost 4 bases, with 12 bases spanning the gap. Germline V gene data show CDR1 as KGHDR and CDR2 as SFDVKD. The CDR3 consists of 13 residues. CDR3 sequence: CATRRAGSTEAFF. The DNA of the CDR3 is TGTGCCACCAGGAGGGCAGGCAGCACTGAAGCTTTCTTT.

Here the CDR3 DNA reads TGTGCCAGCAGCGTAAGAACCGGGACAGGGGGCCTATACGAGCAGTACTTC. Protein product: CASSVRTGTGGLYEQYF. The J gene is TRBJ2-7, the V gene TRBV7-2; 12 bases fit TRBD1. The ends lost 5 bases at V and 4 bases at J; junction bases unmatched: 12. The V gene's germline CDR1 is SGHTA and CDR2 FQGNSA. The CDR3 consists of 17 residues. The full variable domain, in which reference TRBV7-2 and TRBJ2-7 provide the parts outside the CDR3, is GAGVSQSPSNKVTEKGKDVELRCDPISGHTALYWYRQSLGQGLEFLIYFQGNSAPDKSGLPSDRFSAERTGGSVSTLTIQRTQQEDSAVYLCASSVRTGTGGLYEQYFGPGTRLTVT.

This chain connects TRBV30 to TRBJ1-5; 7 bases agree with TRBD1. Unmatched junction bases numbered 3, after V lost 5 bases and J lost 2 bases. Germline-derived CDR1 and CDR2 are GTSNPN and SVGIG (reference sequence). CDR3 length equals 13 residues. CDR3 coding DNA: TGTGCCTGGGCTACAGGGGGCAATCAGCCCCAGCATTTT. It is translated as CAWATGGNQPQHF.

The chain combines TRBV6-6 with TRBJ1-2; 8 bases agree with TRBD1. CDR1 and CDR2 (germline): MNHNY, SVGAGI (reference sequence). Trimming at V came to 6 bases and at J to 4 bases, leaving 4 bases not matched to a gene. The CDR3 runs to 13 residues. CDR3 DNA: TGTGCCAGCAGACCACAGGGGGGCTATGGCTACACCTTC. Its translation is CASRPQGGYGYTF.

Only a few counts were recorded for this clone. The chain employs TRBV7-2 and TRBJ2-7; D remains ambiguous. V shed 1 base and J shed 7 bases, with 11 bases lying between them. Germline assignment: CDR1 SGHTA and CDR2 FQGNSA. The CDR3 contains 13 residues. CDR3 bases: TGTGCCAGCAGCTTAGAATCTCCTCGGGAGCAGTACTTC. Protein sequence: CASSLESPREQYF.

Comment on this clone: This specimen includes other DNA sequences encoding the same CDR3. The V gene is TRBV25-1, the J gene TRBJ1-1, with D tentatively TRBD1 (5 bases). The CDR3 has 14 residues. Germline lookup yields CDR1 MGHDK and CDR2 SYGVNS. The V end was cut by 0 bases, the J end by 1 base, with 6 bases between. This chain's CDR3 is CASSEYRENTEAFF. CDR3 bases: TGTGCCAGCAGTGAATACAGGGAGAACACTGAAGCTTTCTTT.

The J gene is TRBJ2-5, the V gene TRBV19, with 7 nucleotides matching TRBD2. The CDR3 extends over 12 amino acids. Germline V gene lookup returns CDR1 LNHDA and CDR2 SQIVND (reference sequence). The V segment lost 5 bases and the J segment 4 bases; nucleotides outside the gene matches: 1. CDR3 in DNA: TGTGCCAGTAGTGGGGGGGGAGAGACCCAGTACTTC. Residues: CASSGGGETQYF.

The CDR3 is CASSLDGTGKETQYF. For the CDR3, the DNA is TGTGCCAGCAGCTTGGATGGGACAGGGAAAGAGACCCAGTACTTC. V and J are TRBV5-5 and TRBJ2-5; 9 nucleotides agree with TRBD1. Looked up from germline, CDR1 is SGHKS and CDR2 is YYEKEE (reference sequence). The CDR3 consists of 15 residues. V gave up 0 bases and J gave up 3 bases; unmatched junction bases: 3.

This chain connects TRBV18 to TRBJ2-2; TRBD2 is a possible D gene (5 bases). Trimming cost V 3 bases and J 5 bases, with 16 bases left between them. The V gene's germline CDR1 is KGHSH and CDR2 LQKENI. CDR3 length: 16 residues. CDR3: CASSPDRGPETGELFF. CDR3 DNA: TGTGCCAGCTCACCGGACCGAGGGCCGGAGACCGGGGAGCTGTTTTTT.

V gene TRBV6-2 or TRBV6-3 combines with J gene TRBJ2-1; 7 positions agree with TRBD2. The length of the CDR3 is 15 residues. The V gene's germline CDR1 is MNHEY and CDR2 SVGEGT. V lost 4 bases to trimming and J lost 3 bases; unmatched junction nucleotides: 6. In DNA, the CDR3 is TGTGCCAGCAGTTTGGGAGCGGGAAGCTACAATGAGCAGTTCTTC. Encoded protein: CASSLGAGSYNEQFF.

V and J are TRBV19 and TRBJ1-5; D not certain. This CDR3 is built from 15 residues. The germline V gene has CDR1 LNHDA and CDR2 SQIVND (reference sequence). With 4 bases removed from V and 1 base from J, the gap between germline ends came to 11 bases. The DNA for the CDR3 is TGTGCCAGTAGTAGTACACCGATCAGCAATCAGCCCCAGCATTTT. Its translation is CASSSTPISNQPQHF. Complete variable domain (other parts from reference TRBV19 and TRBJ1-5): DGGITQSPKYLFRKEGQNVTLSCEQNLNHDAMYWYRQDPGQGLRLIYYSQIVNDFQKGDIAEGYSVSREKKESFPLTVTSAQKNPTAFYLCASSSTPISNQPQHFGDGTRLSIL.

V is TRBV7-3 and J is TRBJ2-2; 7 positions agree with TRBD1. Germline V gene lookup returns CDR1 SGHTA and CDR2 FQGTGA. V lost 1 base, J lost 6 bases, and 5 bases stayed unmatched. The length of the CDR3 is 15 residues. DNA for the CDR3: TGTGCCAGCAGCTTAAACCAGGGGGTAGCCGGGGAGCTGTTTTTT. Its protein product is CASSLNQGVAGELFF.

This rearrangement joins TRBV19 to TRBJ2-1, with a weak D call TRBD2 (6 bases). The CDR3 is 16 residues long. Germline assignment: CDR1 LNHDA and CDR2 SQIVND (reference sequence). The ends were cut back, 7 bases at V and 1 base at J, with 17 bases in the middle. The CDR3 spells CASIGGSGRSYNEQFF. DNA of the CDR3: TGTGCCAGTATCGGAGGGAGCGGCCGATCCTACAATGAGCAGTTCTTC.

The chain joins TRBV30 to TRBJ2-5; D unresolved. This CDR3 has 13 amino acids. The germline CDR1 and CDR2 sequences are GTSNPN and SVGIG (reference sequence). V was clipped by 2 bases and J by 5 bases, with 12 bases between them. The CDR3 DNA follows: TGTGCCTGGAGTAGGAGATCCGGGGAGACCCAGTACTTC. It encodes CAWSRRSGETQYF.

The rearrangement joins TRBV19 to TRBJ2-7, with 10 nucleotides matching TRBD2. Germline CDR1 and CDR2: LNHDA and SQIVND (reference sequence). The CDR3 has 15 residues. Unmatched junction bases numbered 5, after V lost 2 bases and J lost 4 bases. The chain's CDR3 is CASSILAGGGYEQYF. CDR3 sequence (DNA): TGTGCCAGTAGTATATTAGCGGGAGGTGGGTACGAGCAGTACTTC.